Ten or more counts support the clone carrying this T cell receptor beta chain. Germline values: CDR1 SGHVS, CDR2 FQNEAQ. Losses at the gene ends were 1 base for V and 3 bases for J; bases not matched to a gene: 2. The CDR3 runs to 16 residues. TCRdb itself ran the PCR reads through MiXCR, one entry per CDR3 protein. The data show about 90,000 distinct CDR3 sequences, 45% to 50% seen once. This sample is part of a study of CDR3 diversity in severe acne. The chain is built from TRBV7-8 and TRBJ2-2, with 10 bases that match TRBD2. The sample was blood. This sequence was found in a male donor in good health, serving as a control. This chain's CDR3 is CASSLVLAGDTGELFF. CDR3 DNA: TGTGCCAGCAGCTTAGTTCTAGCGGGGGACACCGGGGAGCTGTTTTTT. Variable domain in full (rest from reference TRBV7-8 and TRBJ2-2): GAGVSQSPRYKVAKRGQDVALRCDPISGHVSLFWYQQALGQGPEFLTYFQNEAQLDKSGLPSDRFFAERPEGSVSTLKIQRTQQEDSAVYLCASSLVLAGDTGELFFGEGSRLTVL.